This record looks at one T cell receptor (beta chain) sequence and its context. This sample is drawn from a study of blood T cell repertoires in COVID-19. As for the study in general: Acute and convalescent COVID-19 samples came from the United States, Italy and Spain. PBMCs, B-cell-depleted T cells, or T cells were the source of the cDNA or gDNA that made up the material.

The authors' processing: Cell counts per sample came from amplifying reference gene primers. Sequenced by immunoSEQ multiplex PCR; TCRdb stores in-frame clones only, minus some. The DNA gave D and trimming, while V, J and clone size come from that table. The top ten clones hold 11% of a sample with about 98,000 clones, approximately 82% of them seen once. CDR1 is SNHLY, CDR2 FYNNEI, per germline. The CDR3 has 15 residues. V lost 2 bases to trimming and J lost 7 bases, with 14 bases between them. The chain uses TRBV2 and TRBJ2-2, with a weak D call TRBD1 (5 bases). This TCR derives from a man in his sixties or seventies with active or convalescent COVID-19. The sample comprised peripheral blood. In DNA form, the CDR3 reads TGTGCCAGCAGTGAATCTAGGGGTAGAAACGGGGAGCTGTTTTTT. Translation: CASSESRGRNGELFF.